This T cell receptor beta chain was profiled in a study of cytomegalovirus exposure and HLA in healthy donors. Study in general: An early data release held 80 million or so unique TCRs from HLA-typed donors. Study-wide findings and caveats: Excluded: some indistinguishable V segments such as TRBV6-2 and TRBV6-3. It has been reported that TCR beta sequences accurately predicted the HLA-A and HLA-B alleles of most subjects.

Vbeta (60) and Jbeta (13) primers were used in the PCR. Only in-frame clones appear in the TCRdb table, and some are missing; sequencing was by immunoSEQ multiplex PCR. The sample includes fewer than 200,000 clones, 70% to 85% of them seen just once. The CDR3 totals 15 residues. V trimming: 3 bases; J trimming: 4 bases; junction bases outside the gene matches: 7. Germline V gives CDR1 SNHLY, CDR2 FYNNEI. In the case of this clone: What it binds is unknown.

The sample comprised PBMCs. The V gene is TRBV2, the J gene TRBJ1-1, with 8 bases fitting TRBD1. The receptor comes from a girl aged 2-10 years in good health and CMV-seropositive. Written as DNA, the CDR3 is TGTGCCAGCAGTGAGCAGGGGGCCCCTCTCACTGAAGCTTTCTTT. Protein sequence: CASSEQGAPLTEAFF.